The rows below give T cell receptor beta chains drawn from one sample of a study of naive and memory T cell subsets. TCRdb reprocessed the 5' RACE reads with MiXCR, giving one entry per CDR3 protein. The table lists around 30,000 distinct CDR3 sequences, about a sixth of them singletons. The receptor set was obtained from a female donor in good health. CDR3s include the opening cysteine and the closing phenylalanine or tryptophan. Some rows have no size entry. The others give once, few or many, or a class for an expanded clone.

V gene: TRBV3-1; clone size: many; CDR3 protein: CASSLRTEGGYTF
V gene: TRBV7-9; clone size: few; CDR3 protein: CASSFAPGYGYTF
V gene: TRBV6-6; clone size: .; CDR3 protein: CASQGGAETQYF
V gene: TRBV10-1; clone size: .; CDR3 protein: CASSEPAKNIQYF
V gene: TRBV27; clone size: .; CDR3 protein: CASRDRDLDIQYF
V gene: TRBV13; clone size: .; CDR3 protein: CASSLSSGTYNEKLFF
V gene: TRBV29-1; clone size: many; CDR3 protein: CSVDLATDTQYF
V gene: TRBV13; clone size: few; CDR3 protein: CASSGKNMGSYGYTF
V gene: TRBV12-3/TRBV12-4; clone size: once; CDR3 protein: CASSFLGGVQPQHF
V gene: TRBV6-5; clone size: .; CDR3 protein: CASSPYRDSVNQPQHF
V gene: TRBV20-1; clone size: .; CDR3 protein: CSARTDRLNEKLFF
V gene: TRBV3-1; clone size: .; CDR3 protein: CASSQDGYEQYF
V gene: TRBV29-1; clone size: many; CDR3 protein: CSVEDLGLAVQETQYF
V gene: TRBV6-5; clone size: many; CDR3 protein: CASSYETNQPQHF
V gene: TRBV29-1; clone size: .; CDR3 protein: CSVDHLLAGGGDTQYF
V gene: TRBV5-1; clone size: .; CDR3 protein: CASSPWDSGSTDTQYF
V gene: TRBV7-9; clone size: .; CDR3 protein: CASLSGGAVTGELFF
V gene: TRBV4-1; clone size: .; CDR3 protein: CASSQDRGNGYTF
V gene: TRBV4-2; clone size: .; CDR3 protein: CASSRLNTEAFF
V gene: TRBV7-9; clone size: many; CDR3 protein: CASSSTGNNSPLHF
V gene: TRBV6-5; clone size: many; CDR3 protein: CASSHPSANVLTF
V gene: TRBV12-3/TRBV12-4; clone size: many; CDR3 protein: CASRLGQNTEAFF
V gene: TRBV7-8; clone size: medium-sized; CDR3 protein: CASSLNRTRFQETQYF
V gene: TRBV29-1; clone size: medium-sized; CDR3 protein: CSATPTPNTEAFF
V gene: TRBV27; clone size: few; CDR3 protein: CASSPDSPNTEAFF
V gene: TRBV27; clone size: .; CDR3 protein: CASSLYGVTLNNEQFF
V gene: TRBV29-1; clone size: many; CDR3 protein: CSVEDLDGSYEQYF
V gene: TRBV20-1; clone size: many; CDR3 protein: CSASTTGSGNTIYF
V gene: TRBV12-3/TRBV12-4; clone size: few; CDR3 protein: CASSPGTVKYEQYF
V gene: TRBV19; clone size: .; CDR3 protein: CASSTRPVGTEAFF
V gene: TRBV20-1; clone size: many; CDR3 protein: CSATGRGGTDTQYF
V gene: TRBV6-5; clone size: .; CDR3 protein: CASCLYVNTEAFF
V gene: TRBV6-4; clone size: many; CDR3 protein: CASSTTQGARTGELFF
V gene: TRBV6-4; clone size: medium-sized; CDR3 protein: CASSDGTGGNEQFF
V gene: TRBV20-1; clone size: few; CDR3 protein: CSARGHTTYEQYF
V gene: TRBV6-5; clone size: many; CDR3 protein: CASSYSGKGEQYF
V gene: TRBV19; clone size: many; CDR3 protein: CASSIVGARETQYF
V gene: TRBV29-1; clone size: many; CDR3 protein: CSVELGAGDTQYF
V gene: TRBV29-1; clone size: many; CDR3 protein: CSVKEGTVQETQYF